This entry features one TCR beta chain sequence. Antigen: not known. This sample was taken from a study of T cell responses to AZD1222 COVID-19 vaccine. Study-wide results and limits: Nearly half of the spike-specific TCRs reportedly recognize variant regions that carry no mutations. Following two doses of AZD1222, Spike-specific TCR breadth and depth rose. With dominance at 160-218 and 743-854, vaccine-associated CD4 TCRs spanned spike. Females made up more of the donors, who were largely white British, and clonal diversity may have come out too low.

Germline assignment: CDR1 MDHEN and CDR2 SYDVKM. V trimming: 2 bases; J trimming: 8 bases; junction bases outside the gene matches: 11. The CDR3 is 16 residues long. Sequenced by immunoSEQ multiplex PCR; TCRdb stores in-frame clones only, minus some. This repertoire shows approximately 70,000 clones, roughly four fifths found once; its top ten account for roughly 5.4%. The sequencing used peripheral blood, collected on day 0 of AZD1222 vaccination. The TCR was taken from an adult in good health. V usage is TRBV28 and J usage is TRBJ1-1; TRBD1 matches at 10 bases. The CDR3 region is CASSLPGQGGLMEAFF. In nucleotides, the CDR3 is TGTGCCAGCAGTTTACCCGGACAGGGGGGGCTGATGGAAGCTTTCTTT.